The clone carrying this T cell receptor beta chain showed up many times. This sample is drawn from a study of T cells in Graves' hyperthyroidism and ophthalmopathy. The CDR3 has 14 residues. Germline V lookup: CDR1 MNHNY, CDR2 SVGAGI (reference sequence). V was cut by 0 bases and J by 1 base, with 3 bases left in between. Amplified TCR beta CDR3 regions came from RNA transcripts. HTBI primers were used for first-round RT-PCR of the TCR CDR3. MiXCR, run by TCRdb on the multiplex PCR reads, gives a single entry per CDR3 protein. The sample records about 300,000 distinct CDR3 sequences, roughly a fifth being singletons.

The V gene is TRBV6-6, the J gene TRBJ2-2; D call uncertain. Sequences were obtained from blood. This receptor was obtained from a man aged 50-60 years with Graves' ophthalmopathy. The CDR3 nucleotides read TGTGCCAGCAGTTACTCCGGGAACACCGGGGAGCTGTTTTTT. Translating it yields CASSYSGNTGELFF.